Below, 2 T cell receptor beta chains from the same sample are listed, as sequenced in a study of vaccination and CD4 T cells after COVID-19 (dated by TCRdb to the early 2020s). Their cognate antigens are unknown. In the paper's terms, the treatment or condition label means: approximately 11-day PBMC culture with coronavirus spike peptide pools or control peptides (ViraFEST assay). CD4+ T cells from unexposed donors were collected before the COVID-19 pandemic (2011-2018). Libraries were prepared through PCR. Sequencer: Illumina iSeq 100. At the Johns Hopkins FTIC core, DNA from the cultured CD4+ T cells underwent TCR sequencing with the Oncomine TCR Beta short-read assay. TCRdb trimmed the raw reads at Q25, called clones with MiXCR and kept productive beta chains. One record per CDR3 amino acid sequence lists the most common genes and DNA. The sample contains roughly 4,200 distinct CDR3 sequences, 70% to 80% of them found a single time. The ten largest make up 30% to 45% of the sample.

Sequencing was carried out using CD4+ T cells from blood, cultured in vitro. These receptors were collected from a human donor in good health.

The gene calls are TRBV15 and TRBJ1-4; D might be TRBD1 (6 bases). CDR3 length equals 13 residues. Germline CDR1 is LNHNV and CDR2 is YYDKDF (reference sequence). V was clipped by 8 bases and J by 8 bases, with 15 bases between them. CDR3 region: CATSGGLLEKLFF. The CDR3 DNA follows: TGTGCCACCTCCGGGGGCTTACTCGAAAAACTGTTTTTT.

The rearrangement uses TRBV6-2 or TRBV6-3 and TRBJ2-3; TRBD1 agrees at 9 bases. This CDR3 has 17 amino acids. CDR1 MNHEY and CDR2 SVGEGT come from the germline V gene. After removal of 6 bases from V and 2 bases from J, the junction contained 12 bases not matched to a gene. The CDR3 nucleotides are TGTGCCAGCAGCAAAAAGTCCGGGACAGGGTACACAGATACGCAGTATTTT. Encoded protein: CASSKKSGTGYTDTQYF.